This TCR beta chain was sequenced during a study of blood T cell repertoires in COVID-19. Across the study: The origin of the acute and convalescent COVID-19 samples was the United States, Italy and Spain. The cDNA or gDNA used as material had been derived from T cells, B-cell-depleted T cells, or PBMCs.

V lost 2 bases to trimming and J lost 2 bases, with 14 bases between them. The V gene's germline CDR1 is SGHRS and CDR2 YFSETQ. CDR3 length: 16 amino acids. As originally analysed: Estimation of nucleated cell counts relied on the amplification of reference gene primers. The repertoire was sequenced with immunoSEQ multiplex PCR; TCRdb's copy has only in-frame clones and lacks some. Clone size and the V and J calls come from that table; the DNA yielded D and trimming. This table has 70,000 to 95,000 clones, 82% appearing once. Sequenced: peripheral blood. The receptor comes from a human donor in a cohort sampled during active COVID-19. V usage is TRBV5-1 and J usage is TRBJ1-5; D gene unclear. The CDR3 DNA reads TGCGCCAGCAGCTTAGGAGGGAACGAGGGCAATCAGCCCCAGCATTTT. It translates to CASSLGGNEGNQPQHF.